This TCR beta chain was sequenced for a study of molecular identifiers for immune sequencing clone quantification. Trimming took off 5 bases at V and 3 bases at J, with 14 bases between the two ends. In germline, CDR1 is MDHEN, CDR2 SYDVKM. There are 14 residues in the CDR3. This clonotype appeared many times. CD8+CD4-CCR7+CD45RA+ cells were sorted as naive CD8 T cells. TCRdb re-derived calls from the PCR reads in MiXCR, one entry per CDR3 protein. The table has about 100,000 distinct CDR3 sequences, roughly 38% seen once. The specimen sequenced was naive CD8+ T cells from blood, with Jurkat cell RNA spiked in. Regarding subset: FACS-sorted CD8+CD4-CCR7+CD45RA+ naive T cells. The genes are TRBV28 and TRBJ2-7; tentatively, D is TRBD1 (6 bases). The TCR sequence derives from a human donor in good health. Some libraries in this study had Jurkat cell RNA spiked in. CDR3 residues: CASSLDGTHYEQYF. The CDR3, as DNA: TGTGCCAGCAGTCTAGACGGGACACACTACGAGCAGTACTTC.